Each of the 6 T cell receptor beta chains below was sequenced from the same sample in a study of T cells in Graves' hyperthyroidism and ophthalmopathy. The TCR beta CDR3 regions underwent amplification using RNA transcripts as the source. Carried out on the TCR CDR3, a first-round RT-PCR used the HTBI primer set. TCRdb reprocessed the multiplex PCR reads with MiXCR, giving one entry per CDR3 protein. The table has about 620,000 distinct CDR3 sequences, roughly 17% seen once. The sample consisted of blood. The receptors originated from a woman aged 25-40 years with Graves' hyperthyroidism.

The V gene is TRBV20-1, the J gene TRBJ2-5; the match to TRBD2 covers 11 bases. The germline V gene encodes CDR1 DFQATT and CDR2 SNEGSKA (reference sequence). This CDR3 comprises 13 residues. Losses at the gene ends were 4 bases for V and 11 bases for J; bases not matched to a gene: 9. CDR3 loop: CSATGTSGREQYF. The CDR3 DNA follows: TGCAGTGCTACCGGAACTAGCGGGAGAGAGCAGTACTTC.

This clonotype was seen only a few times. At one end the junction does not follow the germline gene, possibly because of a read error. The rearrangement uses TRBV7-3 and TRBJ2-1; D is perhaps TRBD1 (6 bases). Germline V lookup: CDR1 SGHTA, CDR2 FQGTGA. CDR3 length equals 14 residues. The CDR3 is CAGSDDRRYNEQFF. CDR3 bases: TGTGCCGGCAGTGATGACAGGCGATACAATGAGCAGTTCTTC. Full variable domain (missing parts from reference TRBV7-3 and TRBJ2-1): GAGVSQTPSNKVTEKGKYVELRCDPISGHTALYWYRQSLGQGPEFLIYFQGTGAADDSGLPNDRFFAVRPEGSVSTLKIQRTERGDSAVYLCAGSDDRRYNEQFFGPGTRLTVL.

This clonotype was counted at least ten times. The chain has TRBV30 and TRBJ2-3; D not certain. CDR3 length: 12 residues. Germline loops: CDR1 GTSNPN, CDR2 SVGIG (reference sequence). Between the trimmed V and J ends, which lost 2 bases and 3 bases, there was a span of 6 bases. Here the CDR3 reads CAWSPRTDTQYF. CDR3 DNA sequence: TGTGCCTGGAGTCCCAGGACAGATACGCAGTATTTT.

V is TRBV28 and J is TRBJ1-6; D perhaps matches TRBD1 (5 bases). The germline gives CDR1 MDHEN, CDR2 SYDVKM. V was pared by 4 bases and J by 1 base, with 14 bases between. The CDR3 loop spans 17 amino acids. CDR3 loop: CASSSPEGRSYNSPLHF. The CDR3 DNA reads TGTGCCAGCAGTTCTCCTGAGGGGAGATCCTATAATTCACCCCTCCACTTT.

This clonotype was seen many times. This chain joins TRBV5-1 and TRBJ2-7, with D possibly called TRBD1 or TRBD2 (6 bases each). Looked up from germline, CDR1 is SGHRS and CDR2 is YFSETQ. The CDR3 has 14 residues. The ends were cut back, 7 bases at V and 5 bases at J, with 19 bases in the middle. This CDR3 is CASSPSTGAHEQYF. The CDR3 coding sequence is TGCGCCAGCTCCCCGAGCACGGGGGCCCACGAGCAGTACTTC.

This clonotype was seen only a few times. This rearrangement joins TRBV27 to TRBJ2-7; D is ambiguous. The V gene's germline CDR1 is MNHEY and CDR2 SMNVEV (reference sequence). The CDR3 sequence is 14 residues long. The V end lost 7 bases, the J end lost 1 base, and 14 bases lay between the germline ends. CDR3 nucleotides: TGTGCCAGCACTTCCGGGCTAGGGTCCTACGAGCAGTACTTC. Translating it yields CASTSGLGSYEQYF.